This TCR beta chain was sequenced during a study of identical twins. Study-level results: For cord blood, abundant beta clonotypes had fewer insertions, unlike memory repertoires, which showed none. For out-of-frame alpha sequences shared by twins, low generation probability was in excess.

Trimming removed 1 base at V and 12 bases at J, with 13 bases between. The CDR3 totals 13 residues. Germline V CDR1 and CDR2: SGHTA, FQGNSA. Concerning this clonotype: The antigen is not known.

A single record per CDR3 protein comes from TCRdb applying MiXCR to the 5' RACE reads. The repertoire has about 690,000 distinct CDR3 sequences, about 20% of them found once; the top ten carry approximately 4.5%. The data also belong to a second study, concerning T cells expressing NK-cell markers. As reported in that work: Several of the donors also had these clonotypes leading their CD3+CD56-NKG2C+ fraction.

This receptor was taken from a woman aged 18-29 years in good health. The chain couples TRBV7-2 to TRBJ1-5; D is perhaps TRBD1 (6 bases). The material sequenced was PBMCs. CDR3 in DNA: TGTGCCAGCAGCTTAGTAGGGGGGGCTGACCAGCATTTT. Protein sequence: CASSLVGGADQHF.